Listed below are T cell receptor beta chains from one sample, sequenced in a study of a mutant IDH1 vaccine in newly diagnosed glioma. These TCRs' antigens remain unknown. The protocol was immunoSEQ multiplex PCR, while the TCRdb copy is restricted to in-frame clones and leaves out a portion. The sample shows tens of thousands of clones, roughly four fifths of them seen only once. The sequenced sample was PBMCs, obtained from a glioma patient whose treatment included an IDH1 peptide vaccine. The receptors originated from a woman aged 45-60 years with glioma. Both conserved end residues are part of each CDR3. The D gene is left open where the match is weak. Clone size, where shown, is once, few, many, or a class for clones that have expanded.

j_gene,abundance,d_gene,v_gene,CDR3aa,CDR3nt
TRBJ2-5,few,NA,TRBV11-2,CASSLDRAGWETQYF,TGTGCCAGCAGCTTAGATCGAGCAGGGTGGGAGACCCAGTACTTC
TRBJ1-2,NA,NA,TRBV5-4,CASSSPKRGTGDGYTF,TGTGCCAGCAGCTCACCCAAAAGGGGCACCGGGGATGGCTACACCTTC
TRBJ2-2,few,TRBD1,TRBV6-1,CASDRGNTGELFF,TGTGCCAGCGACAGGGGAAACACCGGGGAGCTGTTTTTT
TRBJ2-6,NA,NA,TRBV9,CASSTGANVLTF,TGTGCCAGCAGTACTGGGGCCAACGTCCTGACTTTC
TRBJ1-5,NA,TRBD1,TRBV7-2,CASSLGWTGASPQHF,TGTGCCAGCAGCTTAGGATGGACAGGGGCCTCGCCCCAGCATTTT
TRBJ2-2,NA,TRBD1,TRBV2,CASRKRTGFTGELFF,TGTGCCAGCAGGAAACGGACAGGATTCACCGGGGAGCTGTTTTTT
TRBJ2-3,NA,NA,TRBV5-1,CASSSNQGTQYF,TGCGCCAGCAGTTCGAACCAGGGTACGCAGTATTTT
TRBJ1-6,few,NA,TRBV28,CASSFTRNSPLHF,TGTGCCAGCAGTTTCACACGGAATTCACCCCTCCACTTT
TRBJ1-1,NA,TRBD1,TRBV9,CASSTPGGGSFF,TGTGCCAGCAGCACCCCAGGGGGTGGATCTTTCTTT
TRBJ2-1,NA,TRBD2,TRBV9,CASSLRLAGGLHEQFF,TGTGCCAGCAGCTTACGACTAGCGGGGGGGTTGCATGAGCAGTTCTTC
TRBJ1-3,NA,NA,TRBV11-2,CASSFSPYSGNTIYF,TGTGCCAGCAGCTTCAGCCCATACTCTGGAAACACCATATATTTT
TRBJ2-7,NA,NA,TRBV7-8,CASSIGTGSWEQYF,TGTGCCAGCAGCATAGGGACGGGTTCTTGGGAGCAGTACTTC
TRBJ2-2,NA,NA,TRBV29-1,CSVATGFTGELFF,TGCAGCGTCGCAACAGGTTTTACCGGGGAGCTGTTTTTT
TRBJ1-4,NA,NA,TRBV29-1,CSVGGAAANEKLFF,TGCAGCGTGGGGGGAGCGGCGGCTAATGAAAAACTGTTTTTT
TRBJ2-1,NA,NA,TRBV2,CASSDRNEQFF,TGTGCCAGCAGTGATCGGAATGAGCAGTTCTTC
TRBJ2-2,NA,NA,TRBV7-2,CASSLGPSGELFF,TGTGCCAGCAGCTTAGGACCTTCCGGGGAGCTGTTTTTT
TRBJ2-5,NA,TRBD1,TRBV19,CASSRDRDRETQYF,TGTGCCAGTAGCCGGGACAGGGATAGAGAGACCCAGTACTTC
TRBJ1-6,NA,NA,TRBV6-5,CASSYMDGSNSPLHF,TGTGCCAGCAGCTATATGGACGGTTCTAATTCACCCCTCCACTTT
TRBJ1-3,NA,NA,TRBV28,CASSLYRGAYTIYF,TGTGCCAGCAGTTTATATCGAGGGGCTTACACCATATATTTT
TRBJ2-7,NA,NA,TRBV6-1,CASSLGGFYEQYF,TGTGCCAGCAGCTTAGGGGGATTCTACGAGCAGTACTTC
TRBJ1-1,NA,NA,TRBV19,CASSIGGYTEAFF,TGTGCCAGTAGTATAGGGGGATACACTGAAGCTTTCTTT
TRBJ1-1,NA,TRBD1,TRBV9,CASSVGGGSEAFF,TGTGCCAGCAGCGTAGGAGGGGGCTCCGAAGCTTTCTTT
TRBJ1-5,NA,NA,TRBV27,CASSLFGTLIHQPQHF,TGTGCCAGCAGTTTGTTCGGGACACTAATTCATCAGCCCCAGCATTTT
TRBJ2-7,NA,TRBD2,TRBV4-2,CASSQELAGGYEQYF,TGTGCCAGCAGCCAAGAATTGGCGGGGGGATACGAGCAGTACTTC
TRBJ2-5,NA,NA,TRBV6-1,CASSEDPHETQYF,TGTGCCAGCAGTGAAGATCCCCATGAGACCCAGTACTTC
TRBJ1-5,few,NA,TRBV28,CASSLRPQHF,TGTGCCAGCAGTTTGCGGCCCCAGCATTTT
TRBJ1-5,NA,NA,TRBV6-5,CASSSMDGGDQPQHF,TGTGCCAGCAGCTCAATGGATGGGGGCGATCAGCCCCAGCATTTT
TRBJ1-2,NA,TRBD1,TRBV10-3,CAISDSGTGHYGYTF,TGTGCCATCAGTGACTCCGGGACAGGGCACTATGGCTACACCTTC
TRBJ2-5,NA,NA,TRBV7-9,CASSLVGGLWAQETQYF,TGTGCCAGCAGCTTAGTCGGGGGGCTTTGGGCCCAAGAGACCCAGTACTTC
TRBJ2-1,NA,NA,TRBV5-6,CASTRGAALYNEQFF,TGTGCCAGCACCAGGGGGGCGGCGCTTTACAATGAGCAGTTCTTC
TRBJ2-5,NA,TRBD2,TRBV6-5,CASSYLTSGGQETQYF,TGTGCCAGCAGTTATTTAACTAGCGGGGGACAAGAGACCCAGTACTTC
TRBJ2-7,NA,NA,TRBV4-1,CASSPQDGYEQYF,TGCGCCAGCAGCCCCCAGGACGGGTACGAGCAGTACTTC
TRBJ2-1,NA,TRBD2,TRBV10-3,CAIRPAGDNEQFF,TGTGCCATCAGACCAGCGGGAGACAATGAGCAGTTCTTC
TRBJ2-5,NA,NA,TRBV5-1,CASSLTSEETQYF,TGCGCCAGCAGCCTAACTAGTGAAGAGACCCAGTACTTC
TRBJ2-3,NA,NA,TRBV14,CASSQGSLRISADTQYF,TGTGCCAGCAGCCAAGGATCACTTAGGATTTCCGCAGATACGCAGTATTTT
TRBJ2-1,NA,TRBD2,TRBV4-1,CASSQETSGDFYNEQFF,TGCGCCAGCAGCCAAGAGACTAGCGGGGACTTCTACAATGAGCAGTTCTTC